This record covers a single T cell receptor beta chain. Each single cDNA molecule received a unique molecular identifier. Each CDR3 protein is one row after TCRdb ran MiXCR on the 5' RACE reads. Here the sample spans more than 55,000 distinct CDR3 sequences, about 13% being singletons. The data are from a study of early T cells in non-severe SARS-CoV-2 infection. The CDR3 extends over 11 amino acids. CDR1 is SGHRS, CDR2 YFSETQ, per germline. The V end was cut by 5 bases, the J end by 6 bases, with 6 bases between. This TCR derives from an adult who was a healthcare worker with PCR-confirmed SARS-CoV-2 infection or an uninfected control (not recorded which). The input for sequencing was whole blood, taken at baseline. The chain combines TRBV5-1 with TRBJ2-1, with no clear D. CDR3 nucleotides: TGCGCCAGCAGGGCTATCAATGAGCAGTTCTTC. Its translation: CASRAINEQFF.